The sample holds many counts of the clone carrying this TCR beta chain. This sample was included in a study of T cells in Graves' hyperthyroidism and ophthalmopathy. Individuals with ophthalmopathy presented a Clinical Activity Score of at least 3, a NOSPECS grade of at least 4 and a duration under 3 months. The germline gives CDR1 DFQATT, CDR2 SNEGSKA (reference sequence). This CDR3 is built from 13 residues. V was cut by 4 bases and J by 7 bases, with 15 bases left in between. Amplified regions were TCR beta CDR3 sequences from RNA transcripts. Carried out on the TCR CDR3, a first-round RT-PCR used the HTBI primer set. TCRdb processed the multiplex PCR reads anew with MiXCR; each CDR3 protein has one entry. The sample lists more than 300,000 distinct CDR3 sequences; 18% were seen once.

The J gene is TRBJ2-3, the V gene TRBV20-1, with a tentative D call TRBD1 (6 bases). The specimen was blood. This TCR derives from a man aged 18-30 years with Graves' ophthalmopathy. Here the CDR3 reads CSAKQGPMNTQYF. Written as DNA, the CDR3 is TGCAGTGCTAAACAGGGTCCGATGAATACGCAGTATTTT.